The 24 T cell receptor beta chains listed next were all sequenced from one sample in a study of blood T cell repertoires in COVID-19. TCRdb keeps only in-frame clones here, not all; method: immunoSEQ multiplex PCR. The sample holds more than 75,000 clones; 75% to 90% are singletons and the top ten take about 17%. The sample was peripheral blood. The origin of the receptors is a woman of 80 years or more with active or convalescent COVID-19.

V and J are TRBV7-2 and TRBJ2-1; 9 bases align to TRBD2. CDR1 is SGHTA, CDR2 FQGNSA, per germline. J was trimmed by 4 bases and V by 3 bases; bases with no gene match: 13. The CDR3 covers 18 residues. CDR3 DNA sequence: TGTGCCAGCAGCTTTAGCGGGGGATTCGTCCGTGGATACAATGAGCAGTTCTTC. Residues: CASSFSGGFVRGYNEQFF.

The V and J genes are TRBV18 and TRBJ2-5; 13 bases line up with TRBD2. The CDR3 consists of 18 residues. Germline V CDR1 and CDR2: KGHSH, LQKENI. After removal of 2 bases from V and 4 bases from J, the junction contained 10 bases not matched to a gene. The CDR3 loop is CASSPSGLAGTQRETQYF. In DNA form, the CDR3 reads TGTGCCAGCTCACCATCGGGACTAGCGGGAACACAGAGAGAGACCCAGTACTTC.

This clone has more than one count but fewer than ten. This chain links TRBV5-1 with TRBJ2-7; 8 nucleotides agree with TRBD1. V dropped 4 bases and J dropped 3; count of bases not matched to a gene: 9. The CDR3 runs to 15 residues. Per the germline V gene, CDR1 is SGHRS and CDR2 is YFSETQ. The DNA of the CDR3 is TGCGCCAGCAGCCAGGGACAGGCGCAACTCTACGAGCAGTACTTC. It translates to CASSQGQAQLYEQYF.

This chain links TRBV28 with TRBJ1-3; D remains ambiguous. In germline, CDR1 is MDHEN, CDR2 SYDVKM. This CDR3 is built from 14 residues. Trimming cost V 5 bases and J 4 bases, with 12 bases left between them. CDR3 residues: CASSPRTGGNTIYF. In DNA, the CDR3 is TGTGCCAGCAGTCCAAGGACGGGAGGAAACACCATATATTTT.

Remarks on this clone: Other DNA sequences in the same sample also yield this CDR3. The chain recombines TRBV7-2 with TRBJ2-5; D is unresolved. The V end lost 1 base, the J end lost 1 base, and 4 bases lay between the germline ends. The CDR3 is 13 residues long. CDR1 and CDR2 from the germline V gene are SGHTA and FQGNSA. The CDR3 loop reads CASSLGAQETQYF. The CDR3 bases are TGTGCCAGCAGCTTAGGGGCCCAAGAGACCCAGTACTTC.

This chain connects TRBV5-5 to TRBJ2-7; a possible D gene is TRBD2 (6 bases). Germline values: CDR1 SGHKS, CDR2 YYEKEE (reference sequence). The V end lost 0 bases, the J end lost 0 bases, and 13 bases lay between the germline ends. This CDR3 spans 16 amino acids. Written as DNA, the CDR3 is TGTGCCAGCAGCTTGGCTTTGTCTAGCGTCTCCTACGAGCAGTACTTC. Translation: CASSLALSSVSYEQYF.

The rearrangement links TRBV6-5 to TRBJ1-2; D possibly corresponds to TRBD1 (6 bases). V lost 2 bases and J lost 8, with 18 bases in between. This CDR3 region has 15 residues. Germline CDR1 reads MNHEY; CDR2 reads SVGAGI. CDR3 nucleotides: TGTGCCAGCAGTTACGAGTCCGGGGGGCGAGGCGGCTACACCTTC. Translating gives CASSYESGGRGGYTF.

This clone occurred a few times. The chain couples TRBV7-9 to TRBJ1-2; no clear D gene. Trimming removed 1 base at V and 4 bases at J, with 13 bases between. From germline, CDR1 is SEHNR and CDR2 FQNEAQ (reference sequence). The CDR3 is made up of 15 amino acids. DNA of the CDR3: TGTGCCAGCAGCTTAGATCAGGTCCCGGTCTATGGCTACACCTTC. This translates into CASSLDQVPVYGYTF.

This chain connects TRBV28 to TRBJ1-5; 11 bases match TRBD1. The CDR3 contains 16 residues. The germline V gene encodes CDR1 MDHEN and CDR2 SYDVKM. V shed 6 bases, J shed 3 bases, and the junction held 7 bases outside the gene matches. The CDR3 nucleotides read TGTGCCAGCAGGTCCGGGACAGGGGGGAACAATCAGCCCCAGCATTTT. It yields the protein CASRSGTGGNNQPQHF.

This chain uses TRBV7-9 with TRBJ2-7, with 9 bases aligning to TRBD2. This CDR3 has 17 amino acids. The ends lost 5 bases at V and 0 bases at J; junction bases unmatched: 11. Germline-derived CDR1 and CDR2 are SEHNR and FQNEAQ (reference sequence). CDR3 nucleotide sequence: TGTGCCAGCAGCCCAACCGGGGCGGGGGGGGGCTCCTACGAGCAGTACTTC. It translates to CASSPTGAGGGSYEQYF.

The rearrangement uses TRBV7-3 and TRBJ2-2; no firm D call. V lost 3 bases and J lost 7, with 9 bases in between. The CDR3 runs to 13 residues. CDR1 SGHTA and CDR2 FQGTGA come from the germline V gene. The CDR3 nucleotides are TGTGCCAGCAGCTTGACGCGGATCGGGGAGCTGTTTTTT. It specifies CASSLTRIGELFF.

Comment on this clone: A read error may produce the germline difference seen at one junction end. The genes are TRBV7-7 and TRBJ2-1, with 7 bases lining up with TRBD2. Germline V gene lookup returns CDR1 SSHAT and CDR2 FNYEAQ (reference sequence). The CDR3 extends over 15 amino acids. CDR3 residues: CASSSGRSGDNEQFF. The CDR3 DNA reads as TGTGCTAGCAGCTCCGGAAGGAGCGGGGACAATGAGCAGTTCTTC.

The chain has TRBV9 and TRBJ2-7; D may be TRBD2 (6 bases). CDR3 length: 15 amino acids. V lost 4 bases, J lost 2 bases, and 16 bases lay in between. Per the germline V gene, CDR1 is SGDLS and CDR2 is YYNGEE. In nucleotides, the CDR3 is TGTGCCAGCAGCAAGGGTAGCGGAGGCACCTACGAGCAGTACTTC. As protein: CASSKGSGGTYEQYF.

The V and J genes are TRBV6-6 and TRBJ1-6, with D possibly being TRBD1 (6 bases). CDR1 MNHNY and CDR2 SVGAGI come from the germline V gene (reference sequence). Trimming took 7 bases from V and 1 from J, leaving 14 bases between them. There are 16 residues in the CDR3. The CDR3 coding sequence is TGTGCCAGCAAATATACAGGGCTTTCCTATAATTCACCCCTCCACTTT. As protein: CASKYTGLSYNSPLHF.

This clone was found once. The chain joins TRBV4-2 to TRBJ2-7; 9 nucleotides line up with TRBD1. This CDR3 has 15 residues. V trimming: 1 base; J trimming: 4 bases; junction bases outside the gene matches: 5. Germline CDR1 LGHNA, CDR2 YNFKEQ. This chain's CDR3 is CASSQGSGQGYEQYF. For the CDR3, the DNA is TGTGCCAGCAGCCAAGGGTCCGGACAGGGGTACGAGCAGTACTTC.

J is TRBJ2-2 and V is TRBV10-3; 10 nucleotides line up with TRBD2. The CDR3 loop spans 18 amino acids. With V trimmed by 0 bases and J by 2 bases, 6 bases remained unmatched. Germline lookup yields CDR1 ENHRY and CDR2 SYGVKD. The CDR3 nucleotides are TGTGCCATCAGTGAGTCGGGGCTAGCGGGGGTAAACACCGGGGAGCTGTTTTTT. Translating gives CAISESGLAGVNTGELFF.

This clone has just a few counts. Other DNA sequences in this specimen translate into the identical CDR3. The rearrangement uses TRBV28 and TRBJ1-1; 7 nucleotides line up with TRBD1. CDR1 MDHEN and CDR2 SYDVKM come from the germline V gene. There are 15 residues in the CDR3. V shed 5 bases and J 0 bases; nucleotides not matched to a gene: 6. The CDR3 coding sequence is TGTGCCAGCAGTCCACCACAGGGGATGAACACTGAAGCTTTCTTT. This encodes CASSPPQGMNTEAFF.

The chain is built from TRBV2 and TRBJ1-3, with D unresolved. Trimming stripped 6 bases from V and 1 base from J, with 4 bases between. This CDR3 region has 12 residues. Germline CDR1 SNHLY, CDR2 FYNNEI. The DNA for the CDR3 is TGTGCCAGCAGCCTATCTGGAAACACCATATATTTT. This sequence encodes CASSLSGNTIYF.

J is TRBJ2-5 and V is TRBV2, with TRBD2 matching over 13 bases. The CDR3 runs to 16 residues. CDR1 and CDR2 (germline): SNHLY, FYNNEI. V lost 3 bases, J lost 1 base, and 2 bases stayed unmatched. CDR3 DNA sequence: TGTGCCAGCAGTGACGGGACTAGCGGGGCCCAAGAGACCCAGTACTTC. Translating it yields CASSDGTSGAQETQYF. Full variable domain (remainder filled in from reference TRBV2 and TRBJ2-5): EPEVTQTPSHQVTQMGQEVILRCVPISNHLYFYWYRQILGQKVEFLVSFYNNEISEKSEIFDDQFSVERPDGSNFTLKIRSTKLEDSAMYFCASSDGTSGAQETQYFGPGTRLLVL.

A few counts support this clone. The J gene is TRBJ2-7, the V gene TRBV9; 9 bases are shared with TRBD1. The V gene end was trimmed by 0 bases and the J gene end by 4 bases; junction bases not matched to a gene: 5. The CDR3 runs 15 residues. Germline CDR1 and CDR2: SGDLS and YYNGEE. The CDR3 sequence: CASSVGDRGGYEQYF. The CDR3 DNA follows: TGTGCCAGCAGCGTAGGAGACAGGGGGGGTTACGAGCAGTACTTC.

This chain connects TRBV6-5 to TRBJ2-3, with D perhaps TRBD1 (6 bases). Germline CDR1 reads MNHEY; CDR2 reads SVGAGI. This CDR3 has 14 residues. Trimming cost V 6 bases and J 4 bases, with 14 bases left between them. Written as DNA, the CDR3 is TGTGCCAGCAGATCTAGTGGGGGCGCAGATACGCAGTATTTT. Amino acid sequence: CASRSSGGADTQYF.

The CDR3 loop reads CASSQEGPSGVGSYNEQFF. The CDR3 DNA sequence: TGTGCCAGCAGCCAAGAGGGTCCTAGCGGGGTCGGCTCCTACAATGAGCAGTTCTTC. V gene TRBV4-2 combines with J gene TRBJ2-1, with 9 bases aligning to TRBD2. Germline V gene sequence: CDR1 LGHNA, CDR2 YNFKEQ. There are 19 residues in the CDR3. V shed 0 bases, J shed 0 bases, and the junction held 9 bases outside the gene matches.

The chain couples TRBV4-3 to TRBJ2-6; TRBD1 agrees at 7 bases. This CDR3 region has 16 residues. From germline, CDR1 is LGHNA and CDR2 YSLEER. V shed 4 bases, J shed 0 bases, and the junction held 3 bases outside the gene matches. CDR3 bases: TGCGCCAGCAGCCCGCAGGGGGACTCTGGGGCCAACGTCCTGACTTTC. Translation: CASSPQGDSGANVLTF.

The rearrangement uses TRBV12-5 and TRBJ1-5, with no clear D. There are 12 residues in the CDR3. Germline V lookup: CDR1 LGHNT, CDR2 FRNRAP. Trimming shortened V by 5 bases and J by 1 base, and 3 bases separated the two germline ends. CDR3 coding DNA: TGTGCTAGTGGTCAGAGCAATCAGCCCCAGCATTTT. Residues: CASGQSNQPQHF.